A single T cell receptor beta chain is shown here with its context. The antigen is undetermined. Lymphocytes (intraepithelial and lamina propria) were released by processing the graft tissue. This sample is part of a study of graft-versus-host responses after intestinal transplantation. Overall study: Multivisceral, liver-intestinal, or isolated intestinal transplants were performed in recipients. Study-level results: The highest levels of circulating GvH clones went along with early declines in HvG clones after transplant. Within the allografts of patients who had graft-donor T cell macrochimerism, graft-versus-host to host-versus-graft clonal ratios were high.

CDR1 and CDR2 (germline): SQVTM, ANQGSEA. The CDR3 spans 17 residues. Unmatched junction bases numbered 15, after V lost 6 bases and J lost 2 bases. Measured with immunoSEQ multiplex PCR; TCRdb has only the in-frame clones, and not every one. Altogether 15,000 to 20,000 clones are present, 75% to 90% being singletons, with the ten largest covering roughly 18%. The chain is built from TRBV29-1 and TRBJ1-2, with TRBD1 matching 10 bases. The specimen comprised ileum tissue, sampled approximately 110 days after intestinal transplant. This receptor was obtained from a human patient who received an intestinal transplant, so some T cells may come from the graft donor. CDR3 sequence: CSVGKGFRDRGNYGYTF. In DNA form, the CDR3 reads TGCAGCGTCGGTAAGGGCTTCCGGGACAGGGGAAACTATGGCTACACCTTC.